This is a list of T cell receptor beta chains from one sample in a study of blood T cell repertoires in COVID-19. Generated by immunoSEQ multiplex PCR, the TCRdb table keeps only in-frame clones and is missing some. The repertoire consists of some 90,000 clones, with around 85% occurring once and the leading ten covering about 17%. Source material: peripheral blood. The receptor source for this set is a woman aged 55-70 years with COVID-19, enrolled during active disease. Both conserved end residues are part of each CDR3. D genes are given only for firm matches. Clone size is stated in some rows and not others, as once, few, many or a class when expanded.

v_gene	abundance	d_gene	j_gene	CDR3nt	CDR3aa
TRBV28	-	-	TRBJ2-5	TGTGCCAGCAGTTCCGCCCGCGGAATCCAAGAGACCCAGTACTTC	CASSSARGIQETQYF
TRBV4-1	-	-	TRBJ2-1	TGCGCCAGCAGCCAAGATCTGCCAGGTCAAGAGGCGGGGTTCTTC	CASSQDLPGQEAGFF
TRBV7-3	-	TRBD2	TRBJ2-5	TGTGCCAGCAGCCCGGGGACTAGCCGGGAGACCCAGTACTTC	CASSPGTSRETQYF
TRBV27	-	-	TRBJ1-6	TGTGCCAGCAGTCGGACAGAGTATAATTCACCCCTCCACTTT	CASSRTEYNSPLHF
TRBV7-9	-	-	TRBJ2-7	TGTGCCAGCAGCTTAGGCGCCTGGAGTCAGTTCTACGAGCAGTACTTC	CASSLGAWSQFYEQYF
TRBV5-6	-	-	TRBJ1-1	TGTGCCAGCAGCTTGGGGCTCCTTACCCCTGAAGCTTTCTTT	CASSLGLLTPEAFF
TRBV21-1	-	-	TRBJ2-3	TGTGCCAGCAGCAAATTAGGACAACCCCCAGATACGCAGTATTTT	CASSKLGQPPDTQYF
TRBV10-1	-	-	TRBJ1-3	TGCGCCAGCAGTGAATCCCGGGTCACTGGAAACACCATATATTTT	CASSESRVTGNTIYF
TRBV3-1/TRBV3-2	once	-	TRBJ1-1	TGTGCCAGCAGCCAAGATCTTTTAGGACAGTGGGGCGCTGAAGCTTTCTTT	CASSQDLLGQWGAEAFF
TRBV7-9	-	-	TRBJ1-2	TGTGCCAGCAACCCGGGAGGGAATTATGGCTACACCTTC	CASNPGGNYGYTF
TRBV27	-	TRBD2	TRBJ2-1	TGTGCCAGCAGGCGAGAGCCCCTTTTAGCGGGGTACAGTGAGCAGTTCTTC	CASRREPLLAGYSEQFF
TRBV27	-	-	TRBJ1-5	TGTGCCAGCCAAGCTTGGGGTGCGCGGGTAAATCAGCCCCAGCATTTT	CASQAWGARVNQPQHF
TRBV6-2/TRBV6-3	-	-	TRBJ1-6	TGTGCCAGCAGTTACTTTCTGGGCCTCGAACCGTTCTCACCCCTCCACTTT	CASSYFLGLEPFSPLHF
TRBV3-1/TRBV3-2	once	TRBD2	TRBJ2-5	TGTGCCAGCAGCCAAGAGAGGATAGCGGGGTACCAAGAGACCCAGTACTTC	CASSQERIAGYQETQYF
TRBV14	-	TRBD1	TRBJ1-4	TGTGCCAGCAGCCAATGGAGGACAGGGATGGAAAAACTGTTTTTT	CASSQWRTGMEKLFF
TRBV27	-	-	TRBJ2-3	TGTGCCAGCTCCGACCCGTCTCGCGGGGGCAGCACAGATACGCAGTATTTT	CASSDPSRGGSTDTQYF
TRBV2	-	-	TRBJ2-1	TGTGCCAGCAGAGAAGGCGACAGACAAGACAGGCTCACTGAGCAGTTCTTC	CASREGDRQDRLTEQFF
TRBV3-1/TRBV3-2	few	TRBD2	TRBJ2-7	TGTGCCAGCAGTCAAGCTAGCGGCTCCTACGAGCAGTACTTC	CASSQASGSYEQYF
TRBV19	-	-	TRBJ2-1	TGTGCCAGTAGTATAAGTGACAGTAGATACAATGAGCAGTTCTTC	CASSISDSRYNEQFF
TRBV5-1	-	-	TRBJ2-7	TGCGCCAGCAGGCCTGGGGGGGCCCCGTACGAGCAGTACTTC	CASRPGGAPYEQYF
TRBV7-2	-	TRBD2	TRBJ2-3	TGTGCCAGCAGCTTAGCGGCTAGCGGGGGGGGGCGGCATACGCAGTATTTT	CASSLAASGGGRHTQYF
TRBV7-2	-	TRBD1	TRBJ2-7	TGTGCCAGCAGCTTAGAAGGGACAGGATCCTACGAGCAGTACTTC	CASSLEGTGSYEQYF
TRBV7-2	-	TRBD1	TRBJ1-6	TGTGCCAGCAGCTTAGGGACAGGGGATAATTCACCCCTCCACTTT	CASSLGTGDNSPLHF
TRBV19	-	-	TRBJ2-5	TGTGCAAGTAAAAGCGGAGGGGAGACCCAGTACTTC	CASKSGGETQYF
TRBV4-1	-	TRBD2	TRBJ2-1	TGCGCCAGCAGAGGTACTATTCCGGGACTACGCTCCTACAATGAGCAGTTCTTC	CASRGTIPGLRSYNEQFF
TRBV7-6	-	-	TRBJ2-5	TGTGCCAGCAGCCACCCCGGACACGCCCAAGAGACCCAGTACTTC	CASSHPGHAQETQYF
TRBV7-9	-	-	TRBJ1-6	TGTGCCAGCAGCCCCCCCGTCGGCACGGGTAATTCACCCCTCCACTTT	CASSPPVGTGNSPLHF
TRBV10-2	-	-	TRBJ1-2	TGCGCCAGCAGTGGGGCAGCCTACTATGGCTACACCTTC	CASSGAAYYGYTF
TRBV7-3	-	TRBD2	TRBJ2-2	TGTGCCAGCAGCTTGAGTGGTAGCGGGGGAATGGCCGGGGAGCTGTTTTTT	CASSLSGSGGMAGELFF
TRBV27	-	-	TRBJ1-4	TGTGCCAGCAGTTTACAGGGAAGTGAAAAACTGTTTTTT	CASSLQGSEKLFF
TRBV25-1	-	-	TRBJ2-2	TGTGCCAGCAGTGTATTAACAGCGAACACCGGGGAGCTGTTTTTT	CASSVLTANTGELFF
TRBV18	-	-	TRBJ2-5	TGTGCCAGCTCAGCTCGCGGGAATCCGGAGACCCAGTACTTC	CASSARGNPETQYF
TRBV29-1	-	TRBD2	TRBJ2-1	TGCAGCGGCGGGACTAGCCAAAACTCCTACAATGAGCAGTTCTTC	CSGGTSQNSYNEQFF
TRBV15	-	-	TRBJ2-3	TGTGCCACGTCGACAGGACTTAGCACAGATACGCAGTATTTT	CATSTGLSTDTQYF
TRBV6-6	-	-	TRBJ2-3	TGTGCCAGCAGTTATTCCGGTTTAGATACGCAGTATTTT	CASSYSGLDTQYF
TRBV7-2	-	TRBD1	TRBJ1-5	TGTGCCAGCAGCTTAGAGGGACAGGGACTTGGTCAGCCCCAGCATTTT	CASSLEGQGLGQPQHF